This T cell receptor beta chain came from a study of long-term antiretroviral therapy in people with HIV. Notes on this clone: Its antigen remains unknown.

Germline assignment: CDR1 GTSNPN and CDR2 SVGIG (reference sequence). V dropped 1 base and J dropped 6; count of bases not matched to a gene: 1. CDR3 size: 12 residues. Sequencing relied on immunoSEQ assay v3.0, run at survey level. Each sample had sequencing targeting about 40,000-55,000 T-cell genomes. Sequenced by immunoSEQ multiplex PCR; TCRdb stores in-frame clones only, minus some. Of some 12,000 clones listed, roughly 80% were seen once; the top ten hold under 15%. The cryopreserved samples used held about 1-10 million PBMC prior to extraction of DNA. General observations from the study: Regardless of time point, clones expanded before ART dominated the repertoire.

The source is a middle-aged man with HIV. Sequencing used unsorted PBMCs, obtained 1.2 years after starting antiretroviral therapy. The V and J genes are TRBV30 and TRBJ2-3; 7 nucleotides match TRBD2. CDR3 coding DNA: TGTGCCTGGAGTGAACTAGCGGATACGCAGTATTTT. Translation gives CAWSELADTQYF.